This TCR beta chain was recovered during a study of T-cell memory formation after mild COVID-19 (TCRdb year 2021). As for the study more broadly: TCR sequence clusters from the two donors were found to be largely donor specific. T-cell clones expanding and contracting after mild COVID-19 in a couple of donors were tracked by longitudinal TCRalpha and TCRbeta repertoire sequencing. The cohort comprised two young, previously healthy adult volunteers, one female and one male.

Ficoll-Paque density gradient centrifugation was used to isolate PBMCs. Reads for this sample came from an Illumina NovaSeq 6000. TCRalpha and TCRbeta cDNA libraries were built by 5'RACE with constant-segment primers, adding sample barcodes and unique molecular identifiers. RNA was extracted from every sample with Trizol reagent. Library amplification was performed in two PCR steps, and a second sample barcode and Illumina TruSeq adapters were introduced in the second step. Libraries were sequenced on an Illumina NovaSeq with 2 x 150 bp paired-end reads. The study's processing was this. The reads were demultiplexed and collapsed into UMI-guided consensus sequences using migec v1.2.7. With mixcr v2.1.11, UMI consensuses were aligned to TRA and TRB V and J templates and assembled into clonotypes. Expanded or contracted clonotypes were those called significant by both edgeR and NoisET, with noise models trained on biological replicates. For edgeR calls, the thresholds were a false discovery rate-adjusted p below 0.01 and a log2 fold-change of 1. As an exploratory analysis of dynamics, max-normalized trajectories of the 1000 most abundant clonotypes were examined by PCA with hierarchical clustering. The CD4 or CD8 phenotype of responding clones was assigned using the separately sequenced CD4+ and CD8+ repertoires. In TCRdb, the public reads were trimmed at Q25 with fastp and aligned with MiXCR, with productive beta chains retained. Identical CDR3 proteins give one entry, which carries the most common genes and DNA. The V and J calls, along with clone size, are taken from TCRdb and not from the paper's own processing. The sample table holds tens of thousands of distinct CDR3 sequences, of which around a quarter were seen once. The biggest ten clones account for roughly 40% of the sample.

Broader findings and caveats from the paper: Some responding clones were found in pre-infection memory, which suggests that pre-existing cross-reactive memory T cells took part in the SARS-CoV-2 response. The study covered only a couple of mild cases, and larger cohorts including severe cases with pre-infection samples were considered necessary. The second-wave clones that peaked on day 37 were not confirmed to be SARS-CoV-2 specific. Contracting CD4+ clones appeared mostly in the CM and EM memory subsets, whereas CD8+ clones were enriched in EMRA. Balanced CD4/CD8 phenotypes were observed for clones contracting from day 15 to 85, whereas a bias towards CD4+ was observed for a second wave of clones expanding from day 15 to 37.

Concerning this clonotype itself: Its target antigen remains unknown. No base quality values were provided; no much bigger clone lies one nucleotide off.

The CDR3, cysteine through phenylalanine, is 14 amino acids long. Only CDR3 DNA is held: 42 bases, read in frame from base 1. Cut back by 7 bases and 0 bases, the V and J ends lie 9 bases apart. The germline V gene (reference sequence) supplies CDR1 MNHEY and CDR2 SMNVEV. The receptor chain draws on TRBV27 and TRBJ2-2, with no reliable assignment of the D segment. The receptor was isolated from a man aged 18 to 35 who had mild COVID-19 (a few samples of this study predate the infection). The sample titles of this study are shuffled in the database, so cell type and time point are left out; the donor was told from shared clones. Sequenced: PBMCs or a T cell subset sorted from them (not recorded which). For the CDR3, the sequence is CASNILPNTGELFF. DNA sequence: TGTGCCAGCAATATCCTGCCGAACACCGGGGAGCTGTTTTTT.